Listed here are 8 T cell receptor beta chains from one sample, sequenced in a study of blood T cell repertoires in COVID-19. TCRdb's copy holds only in-frame clones and misses some; the assay was immunoSEQ multiplex PCR. The table lists about half a million clones, 75% to 90% of them singletons, with roughly 0.9% in the top ten. The sample taken for sequencing was peripheral blood. These receptors were obtained from a man between 18 and 29 years old with COVID-19, enrolled during active disease.

The gene calls are TRBV19 and TRBJ2-5, with 15 positions matching TRBD2. CDR1 is LNHDA, CDR2 SQIVND, per germline (reference sequence). V shed 7 bases, J shed 3 bases, and the junction held 18 bases outside the gene matches. The CDR3 totals 20 residues. For the CDR3, the DNA is TGTGCCAGTACCGATTCCCGCGGAGGGAGGACTAGCGGGGGGGAAGAGACCCAGTACTTC. Its translation is CASTDSRGGRTSGGEETQYF.

The CDR3 nucleotides read TGCGCCAGCAGCCCCGGGACTGCTGGAAACACCATATATTTT. It specifies CASSPGTAGNTIYF. The gene calls are TRBV5-1 and TRBJ1-3; weak D call: TRBD1 (5 bases). Germline CDR1 and CDR2: SGHRS and YFSETQ. This CDR3 comprises 14 residues. Trimming took 4 bases from V and 2 from J, leaving 10 bases between them.

In this sample, this clone turned up once. The chain joins TRBV30 to TRBJ2-7; D might be TRBD2 (5 bases). The V end was cut by 3 bases, the J end by 0 bases, with 6 bases between. This CDR3 spans 12 amino acids. Germline CDR1 GTSNPN, CDR2 SVGIG (reference sequence). The CDR3 DNA is TGTGCCTGGAGCGGGATCTCCTACGAGCAGTACTTC. Protein sequence: CAWSGISYEQYF.

This clone was picked up one time. The J gene is TRBJ1-3, the V gene TRBV9, with TRBD1 matching 8 bases. V trimming: 4 bases; J trimming: 0 bases; junction bases outside the gene matches: 9. The CDR3 extends over 17 amino acids. The germline V gene encodes CDR1 SGDLS and CDR2 YYNGEE. In DNA form, the CDR3 reads TGTGCCAGCAGCCCAGGGAACAGGGGGGGCTCTGGAAACACCATATATTTT. The encoded protein is CASSPGNRGGSGNTIYF.

The chain combines TRBV3-1 (or the pseudogene TRBV3-2) with TRBJ1-2; no clear D. CDR3 length: 14 amino acids. The ends were cut back, 1 base at V and 3 bases at J, with 9 bases in the middle. The V gene's germline CDR1 is LGHDT and CDR2 YNNKEL (reference sequence). The CDR3 here is CASSQGSGDYGYTF. Here the CDR3 DNA reads TGTGCCAGCAGCCAAGGGTCCGGAGACTATGGCTACACCTTC.

As for this clone: Other DNA sequences from this sample encode an identical CDR3 as well. The chain carries TRBV30 and TRBJ1-3; no clear D gene. The CDR3 contains 12 residues. V gave up 3 bases and J gave up 0 bases, with 3 bases separating them. The germline CDR1 and CDR2 sequences are GTSNPN and SVGIG (reference sequence). The CDR3 DNA sequence: TGTGCCTGGAGCCTCTCTGGAAACACCATATATTTT. Protein product: CAWSLSGNTIYF.

V usage is TRBV5-1 and J usage is TRBJ2-3; D gene uncertain. V lost 0 bases, J lost 4 bases, and 18 bases lay in between. CDR3 length: 17 residues. CDR1 is SGHRS and CDR2 is YFSETQ in the germline V gene. This CDR3 is CASSLGYPTKGADTQYF. The CDR3 coding sequence is TGCGCCAGCAGCTTGGGTTATCCAACTAAAGGAGCAGATACGCAGTATTTT.

This chain uses TRBV12-3 or TRBV12-4 with TRBJ1-2; maybe TRBD1 (5 bases). The CDR3 totals 12 residues. Trimming pared 4 bases from V and 8 bases from J, leaving 11 bases between. CDR3 sequence: CASSYGGTGYTF. DNA for the CDR3: TGTGCCAGCAGTTACGGGGGGACCGGCTACACCTTC.